The 20 T cell receptor beta chains below come from one sample, sequenced in a study of T cell responses to AZD1222 COVID-19 vaccine (dated by TCRdb to about 2021). Library construction relied on the immunoSEQ multiplex PCR assay. Here the immuneACCESS table is served through TCRdb, limited to in-frame sequences with V and J called. Missing clones are a known gap in these copies; in checked studies unresolved V genes cover under half, and the rest lacks a known reason. The sample table contains around 99,000 clones; only one count was recorded for under 95% of them. The ten largest account for less than 25% of the sample. Explained via the paper, the time point label denotes: baseline before first vaccination. Sequenced here: peripheral blood, sampled on day 0 of AZD1222 vaccination. The receptors shown here come from an adult in good health.

The DNA of the CDR3 is TGTGCCAGCAGCCCGGGAGGGGGGACTGGGCGAACCCAGTACTTC. Amino acids: CASSPGGGTGRTQYF. V is TRBV7-8 and J is TRBJ2-5; 8 nucleotides match TRBD2. Trimming removed 5 bases from V and 8 bases from J; junction bases left unmatched: 13. This CDR3 is built from 15 residues. Germline V gene sequence: CDR1 SGHVS, CDR2 FQNEAQ.

This chain joins TRBV11-2 and TRBJ2-1; 10 positions agree with TRBD2. The V gene's germline CDR1 is SGHAT and CDR2 FQNNGV. CDR3 length equals 15 residues. V dropped 5 bases and J dropped 4; count of bases not matched to a gene: 5. CDR3 protein: CASSPGLAVYNEQFF. DNA of the CDR3: TGTGCCAGCAGCCCCGGACTAGCGGTATACAATGAGCAGTTCTTC.

J is TRBJ1-1 and V is TRBV18; D is perhaps TRBD1 (5 bases). In germline, CDR1 is KGHSH, CDR2 LQKENI. The CDR3 runs to 14 residues. V gave up 1 base and J gave up 2 bases, with 8 bases separating them. This CDR3 is CASSPQRGNTEAFF. In nucleotides, the CDR3 is TGTGCCAGCTCACCACAAAGGGGAAACACTGAAGCTTTCTTT.

The genes are TRBV9 and TRBJ2-7; 9 bases match TRBD1. Trimming at V came to 3 bases and at J to 3 bases, leaving 7 bases not matched to a gene. The CDR3 length is 15 residues. CDR1 SGDLS and CDR2 YYNGEE come from the germline V gene. CDR3 sequence: CASSERTGVGYEQYF. The DNA of the CDR3 is TGTGCCAGCAGCGAACGGACAGGGGTCGGCTACGAGCAGTACTTC. The full variable domain, rest sourced from reference TRBV9 and TRBJ2-7, is DSGVTQTPKHLITATGQRVTLRCSPRSGDLSVYWYQQSLDQGLQFLIQYYNGEERAKGNILERFSAQQFPDLHSELNLSSLELGDSALYFCASSERTGVGYEQYFGPGTRLTVT.

The chain employs TRBV7-3 and TRBJ2-1; possible D gene TRBD2, 6 bases. V gave up 5 bases and J gave up 4 bases, with 15 bases separating them. Germline loops: CDR1 SGHTA, CDR2 FQGTGA. The CDR3 is 15 residues long. CDR3 region: CASSLAGGIYNEQFF. Here the CDR3 DNA reads TGTGCCAGCAGCCTTGCCGGGGGAATTTACAATGAGCAGTTCTTC.

V usage is TRBV11-2 and J usage is TRBJ1-2; the D is unclear. Deletions cut 6 bases from V and 2 bases from J, with 16 bases between. The germline V gene encodes CDR1 SGHAT and CDR2 FQNNGV. The CDR3 spans 15 residues. The CDR3 region has the DNA TGTGCCAGCAGGAAAGCGCTCCAGCAAAACTATGGCTACACCTTC. The encoded protein is CASRKALQQNYGYTF.

This chain connects TRBV2 to TRBJ2-7, with TRBD2 matching over 9 bases. This CDR3 has 13 residues. V gave up 7 bases and J gave up 5 bases; unmatched junction bases: 6. In germline, CDR1 is SNHLY, CDR2 FYNNEI. CDR3 sequence (DNA): TGTGCCAGCAAATTTAGCGGGGGAGACGAGCAGTACTTC. Protein: CASKFSGGDEQYF.

V usage is TRBV18 and J usage is TRBJ2-3, with 9 bases identical to TRBD2. V shed 3 bases, J shed 5 bases, and the junction held 18 bases outside the gene matches. The germline gives CDR1 KGHSH, CDR2 LQKENI. The CDR3 spans 19 residues. As DNA, the CDR3 is TGTGCCAGCTCACCCCTTAACATCAACGTTGTAGCGGGGGTAGATACGCAGTATTTT. It codes for CASSPLNINVVAGVDTQYF.

This chain uses TRBV7-2 with TRBJ2-5, with TRBD1 matching 8 bases. J gave up 1 base and V 5 bases, and 6 bases lay outside the gene matches. The CDR3 extends over 15 amino acids. Germline V gene lookup returns CDR1 SGHTA and CDR2 FQGNSA. The CDR3 DNA follows: TGTGCCAGCAGCCGCGACAGGGGATTCCAAGAGACCCAGTACTTC. This translates into CASSRDRGFQETQYF.

This chain uses TRBV7-2 with TRBJ1-5; 10 bases are a match to TRBD1. The CDR3 length is 15 residues. CDR1 is SGHTA, CDR2 FQGNSA, per germline. V dropped 5 bases and J dropped 5; count of bases not matched to a gene: 6. Written as DNA, the CDR3 is TGTGCCAGCAGCACCCGGACAGGGGGTGATCAGCCCCAGCATTTT. This translates into CASSTRTGGDQPQHF.

This clone was seen once. Distinct nucleotide sequences in the sample also encode this CDR3. The chain has TRBV7-8 and TRBJ2-7; 7 bases map to TRBD1. Per the germline V gene, CDR1 is SGHVS and CDR2 is FQNEAQ. V lost 5 bases, J lost 4 bases, and 2 bases stayed unmatched. This CDR3 is built from 12 residues. As DNA, the CDR3 is TGTGCCAGCAGCCGGGACAGATACGAGCAGTACTTC. Protein product: CASSRDRYEQYF.

The count of this clone is one. This sequence joins TRBV6-6 and TRBJ1-6; 8 bases fit TRBD1. CDR1 and CDR2 (germline): MNHNY, SVGAGI (reference sequence). The V segment lost 7 bases and the J segment 9 bases; nucleotides outside the gene matches: 8. The CDR3 length is 14 residues. CDR3: CASTGQGDGSPLHF. CDR3 DNA sequence: TGTGCCAGCACCGGACAGGGCGACGGTTCACCCCTCCACTTT.

The chain uses TRBV9 and TRBJ1-2; perhaps TRBD1 as D (5 bases). This CDR3 is 18 amino acids long. Looked up from germline, CDR1 is SGDLS and CDR2 is YYNGEE. With 4 bases removed from V and 2 bases from J, the gap between germline ends came to 24 bases. For the CDR3, the DNA is TGTGCCAGCAGCTCAAACACCGGGGGGATGGACTCAAACTATGGCTACACCTTC. Its translation is CASSSNTGGMDSNYGYTF.

This chain links TRBV6-5 with TRBJ2-3; 9 bases agree with TRBD2. Germline-derived CDR1 and CDR2 are MNHEY and SVGAGI. Unmatched junction bases numbered 5, after V lost 6 bases and J lost 4 bases. The CDR3 runs 14 residues. CDR3 coding DNA: TGTGCCAGCAGACAGGGACTAGCATCAGATACGCAGTATTTT. Translation: CASRQGLASDTQYF.

The chain combines TRBV12-3 or TRBV12-4 with TRBJ1-2; no reliable D call. With 4 bases removed from V and 2 bases from J, the gap between germline ends came to 8 bases. The CDR3 is 13 amino acids. The CDR3 DNA reads as TGTGCCAGCAGTTATCTTATAAACTATGGCTACACCTTC. Translated, it gives CASSYLINYGYTF.

This clone was counted only a few times. V usage is TRBV11-2 and J usage is TRBJ1-6; a weak D match, TRBD1 (5 bases). V lost 2 bases to trimming and J lost 6 bases, with 8 bases between them. The CDR3 has 14 residues. Germline assignment: CDR1 SGHAT and CDR2 FQNNGV. The CDR3 region is CASSLQGVNSPLHF. CDR3 sequence (DNA): TGTGCCAGCAGCTTACAAGGGGTTAATTCACCCCTCCACTTT.

The chain couples TRBV2 to TRBJ2-5; 8 nucleotides agree with TRBD2. The CDR3 covers 15 residues. The V gene's germline CDR1 is SNHLY and CDR2 FYNNEI. V gave up 7 bases and J gave up 5 bases; unmatched junction bases: 12. The CDR3 DNA reads as TGTGCCAGCAAGAGAGCGGGGGCCACGCGGGAGACCCAGTACTTC. Translation gives CASKRAGATRETQYF. The variable domain in full, with the rest retrieved from reference TRBV2 and TRBJ2-5, is EPEVTQTPSHQVTQMGQEVILRCVPISNHLYFYWYRQILGQKVEFLVSFYNNEISEKSEIFDDQFSVERPDGSNFTLKIRSTKLEDSAMYFCASKRAGATRETQYFGPGTRLLVL.

This chain links TRBV18 with TRBJ1-4; the D is unclear. CDR1 is KGHSH and CDR2 is LQKENI in the germline V gene. This CDR3 region has 15 residues. Between the trimmed V and J ends, which lost 5 bases and 0 bases, there was a span of 10 bases. Written as DNA, the CDR3 is TGTGCCAGCTCAATAAACACGGCAACTAATGAAAAACTGTTTTTT. Translating gives CASSINTATNEKLFF.

The genes are TRBV7-2 and TRBJ2-1, with 7 bases matching TRBD2. Germline CDR1 is SGHTA and CDR2 is FQGNSA. Losses at the gene ends were 5 bases for V and 9 bases for J; bases not matched to a gene: 13. The CDR3 is 15 residues long. The CDR3 spells CASSPLVGTISEQFF. The CDR3 DNA reads as TGTGCCAGCAGCCCACTGGTGGGGACTATAAGTGAGCAGTTCTTC.

The chain has TRBV5-4 and TRBJ1-4; no reliable D call. Germline CDR1 SGHNT, CDR2 YYREEE (reference sequence). There are 16 residues in the CDR3. Trimming shortened V by 4 bases and J by 5 bases, and 18 bases separated the two germline ends. Written as DNA, the CDR3 is TGTGCCAGCAGCCTAGGGCCCCGCGGGAGAAATGAAAAACTGTTTTTT. Translating gives CASSLGPRGRNEKLFF.